The 24 T cell receptor beta chains given below trace back to one sample, sequenced in a study of radiotherapy plus CTLA-4 blockade in lung cancer. The repertoire was sequenced with immunoSEQ multiplex PCR; TCRdb's copy has only in-frame clones and lacks some. Of 95,000 to 150,000 clones in the sample, 80% to 90% were seen once. The sample here was peripheral blood, taken from a patient treated with radiotherapy plus ipilimumab. The receptors stem from a human donor with non-small cell lung cancer that progressed on radiotherapy plus ipilimumab.

V usage is TRBV6-1 and J usage is TRBJ2-7; TRBD2 matches at 10 bases. V lost 6 bases, J lost 11 bases, and 7 bases stayed unmatched. Per the germline V gene, CDR1 is MNHNS and CDR2 is SASEGT. This CDR3 has 12 amino acids. In DNA, the CDR3 is TGTGCCAGCAGCGCCTCGGGGACTAGCGAGTACTTC. Its translation is CASSASGTSEYF.

The chain couples TRBV19 to TRBJ2-7; D tentatively fits TRBD1 or TRBD2 (5 bases each). Germline V lookup: CDR1 LNHDA, CDR2 SQIVND (reference sequence). V shed 8 bases and J shed 0 bases, with 11 bases lying between them. The CDR3 is made up of 13 amino acids. This chain's CDR3 is CASSWDRSYEQYF. The DNA of the CDR3 is TGTGCCAGTTCATGGGACCGCTCCTACGAGCAGTACTTC.

The chain is built from TRBV5-6 and TRBJ1-2; D remains unclear. CDR1 and CDR2 (germline): SGHDT, YYEEEE. The ends were cut back, 0 bases at V and 4 bases at J, with 16 bases in the middle. The CDR3 extends over 16 amino acids. This chain's CDR3 is CASSLEGDGSGYGYTF. Here the CDR3 DNA reads TGTGCCAGCAGCTTGGAAGGAGACGGCAGCGGCTATGGCTACACCTTC. Looking up the rest from reference TRBV5-6 and TRBJ1-2 gives the full variable domain: DAGVTQSPTHLIKTRGQQVTLRCSPKSGHDTVSWYQQALGQGPQFIFQYYEEEERQRGNFPDRFSGHQFPNYSSELNVNALLLGDSALYLCASSLEGDGSGYGYTFGSGTRLTVV.

This clone came up once. This sequence joins TRBV2 and TRBJ2-1; 12 bases map to TRBD2. The V gene's germline CDR1 is SNHLY and CDR2 FYNNEI. Trimming took 0 bases from V and 3 from J; bases not matched to a gene: 6. This CDR3 contains 18 residues. Written as DNA, the CDR3 is TGTGCCAGCAGTGAAGCGAGACTAGCGGGAGCAGGCTACAATGAGCAGTTCTTC. Amino acids: CASSEARLAGAGYNEQFF.

In this sample, this clone turned up a few times. The CDR3 DNA follows: TGTGCCCGACTAGGGGAAAATGAAAAACTGTTTTTT. Its translation is CARLGENEKLFF. This chain connects TRBV19 to TRBJ1-4, with D perhaps matching TRBD1 (5 bases). V was pared by 11 bases and J by 5 bases, with 12 bases between. Germline V lookup: CDR1 LNHDA, CDR2 SQIVND (reference sequence). The CDR3 is made up of 12 amino acids.

V gene TRBV6-1 combines with J gene TRBJ1-1; D gene uncertain. Germline CDR1 and CDR2: MNHNS and SASEGT. The CDR3 covers 13 residues. V lost 6 bases and J 3 bases, leaving 11 bases between the germline ends. The CDR3 DNA sequence: TGTGCCAGCAGCGACACCTGGGACACTGAAGCTTTCTTT. This translates into CASSDTWDTEAFF.

In DNA form, the CDR3 reads TGTGCCTGGAGTTTGGGACTAGCGTCCGGGGAGCTGTTTTTT. It yields the protein CAWSLGLASGELFF. V and J are TRBV30 and TRBJ2-2; 10 bases are shared with TRBD2. Losses at the gene ends were 2 bases for V and 6 bases for J; bases not matched to a gene: 3. The CDR3 has 14 amino acids. Germline V gene lookup returns CDR1 GTSNPN and CDR2 SVGIG (reference sequence).

This chain connects TRBV5-5 to TRBJ2-3; the match to TRBD2 covers 10 bases. The V gene's germline CDR1 is SGHKS and CDR2 YYEKEE (reference sequence). CDR3 length: 16 residues. V dropped 3 bases and J dropped 0; count of bases not matched to a gene: 4. The CDR3 is CASSWGLAYSTDTQYF. In nucleotides, the CDR3 is TGTGCCAGCAGCTGGGGACTAGCGTACAGCACAGATACGCAGTATTTT.

The V call is TRBV5-1, the J call TRBJ2-3, with 7 bases aligning to TRBD1. CDR1 is SGHRS, CDR2 YFSETQ, per germline. The CDR3 is 16 residues long. J lost 2 bases, V lost 4 bases, and 10 bases had no gene match. CDR3 sequence: CASSNEGQPNTDTQYF. DNA of the CDR3: TGCGCCAGCAGCAATGAGGGACAGCCTAACACAGATACGCAGTATTTT.

The rearrangement joins TRBV21-1 to TRBJ2-7; the listed D gene, TRBD2, was not tested against the DNA. TRBV21-1 is tagged as a pseudogene. The CDR3 runs to 16 residues. This CDR3 reads CASSAPPPTPSYEQYF. The CDR3, as DNA: TGTGCCAGCAGCGCGCCCCCCCCGACTCCGTCCTACGAGCAGTACTTC.

V is TRBV29-1 and J is TRBJ1-2; no clear D gene. V gave up 2 bases and J gave up 6 bases, with 10 bases separating them. There are 12 residues in the CDR3. Germline CDR1 reads SQVTM; CDR2 reads ANQGSEA. The CDR3 is CSVERRLHGYTF. CDR3 nucleotides: TGCAGCGTTGAAAGACGGCTCCATGGCTACACCTTC.

The V call is TRBV5-1, the J call TRBJ1-2; TRBD1 matches at 12 bases. V shed 5 bases and J 6 bases; nucleotides not matched to a gene: 8. In germline, CDR1 is SGHRS, CDR2 YFSETQ. CDR3 length: 15 amino acids. CDR3 nucleotide sequence: TGCGCCAGCAGAGCGGGACAGGGGGCTAATAATGGCTACACCTTC. Translating gives CASRAGQGANNGYTF.

Here the CDR3 reads CASSEQTGTRYEQYF. Written as DNA, the CDR3 is TGTGCCAGCAGTGAACAGACAGGGACCCGCTACGAGCAGTACTTC. J is TRBJ2-7 and V is TRBV6-1, with TRBD1 identical over 7 bases. The junction had 7 bases not matched to a gene; V was cut back by 2 bases and J by 3 bases. There are 15 residues in the CDR3. The germline gives CDR1 MNHNS, CDR2 SASEGT.

V gene TRBV19 combines with J gene TRBJ1-1; 7 positions match TRBD1. There are 13 residues in the CDR3. Germline-derived CDR1 and CDR2 are LNHDA and SQIVND (reference sequence). The trim removed 9 bases at V and 0 bases at J, leaving 4 bases unmatched. The CDR3 region has the DNA TGTGCCAGGGCGGGACAGCTGAACACTGAAGCTTTCTTT. Translation gives CARAGQLNTEAFF.

The chain links TRBV6-1 to TRBJ2-7; 8 bases are a match to TRBD2. The CDR3 is 14 amino acids. V shed 7 bases and J 5 bases; nucleotides not matched to a gene: 10. Germline CDR1 reads MNHNS; CDR2 reads SASEGT. CDR3 nucleotides: TGTGCCAGCAACCTTATGACTAGCGTACACGAGCAGTACTTC. Its protein is CASNLMTSVHEQYF.

The rearrangement links TRBV28 to TRBJ2-7; 8 bases are shared with TRBD1. Per germline, CDR1 MDHEN and CDR2 SYDVKM. The CDR3 spans 15 residues. Trimming at V came to 3 bases and at J to 6 bases, leaving 10 bases not matched to a gene. CDR3 coding DNA: TGTGCCAGCAGTTTTTTGGACAGGGAGCGGAGCGAGCAGTACTTC. This encodes CASSFLDRERSEQYF.

This rearrangement joins TRBV7-9 to TRBJ1-1; TRBD1 might be the D (6 bases). Deletions cut 5 bases from V and 8 bases from J, with 12 bases between. Germline CDR1 and CDR2: SEHNR and FQNEAQ (reference sequence). CDR3 length: 12 amino acids. The CDR3 is CASSLADREAFF. The CDR3 region has the DNA TGTGCCAGCAGCCTCGCGGACAGAGAAGCTTTCTTT.

The chain combines TRBV18 with TRBJ1-5, with a tentative D call TRBD1 (5 bases). Germline CDR1 and CDR2: KGHSH and LQKENI. V was clipped by 3 bases and J by 5 bases, with 11 bases between them. CDR3 size: 14 residues. CDR3: CASSPQGMDQPQHF. The CDR3 DNA is TGTGCCAGCTCACCGCAGGGTATGGATCAGCCCCAGCATTTT.

This chain uses TRBV5-6 with TRBJ1-5, with 7 positions matching TRBD1. The CDR3 has 15 amino acids. Losses at the gene ends were 2 bases for V and 5 bases for J; bases not matched to a gene: 7. Per germline, CDR1 SGHDT and CDR2 YYEEEE. Here the CDR3 DNA reads TGTGCCAGCAGCTTCCGGGACAGACTCGATCAGCCCCAGCATTTT. It codes for CASSFRDRLDQPQHF.

The chain couples TRBV5-4 to TRBJ2-1; D ambiguous. Germline CDR1 and CDR2: SGHNT and YYREEE (reference sequence). The CDR3 has 12 residues. V gave up 0 bases and J gave up 5 bases, with 3 bases separating them. The CDR3: CASSLEDNEQFF. The DNA for the CDR3 is TGTGCCAGCAGCTTGGAGGACAATGAGCAGTTCTTC.

The rearrangement links TRBV12-5 to TRBJ2-3, with 12 positions matching TRBD2. V trimming: 5 bases; J trimming: 0 bases; junction bases outside the gene matches: 6. CDR1 and CDR2 from the germline V gene are LGHNT and FRNRAP. The CDR3 totals 17 residues. CDR3 coding DNA: TGTGCTAGTGGTGCTGGACTAGCGGGAATGAGCACAGATACGCAGTATTTT. This translates into CASGAGLAGMSTDTQYF.

This chain connects TRBV4-2 to TRBJ2-7; a possible D gene is TRBD2 (5 bases). The ends were cut back, 1 base at V and 2 bases at J, with 9 bases in the middle. The CDR3 contains 14 residues. Germline-derived CDR1 and CDR2 are LGHNA and YNFKEQ. The CDR3: CASSQGTPTYEQYF. DNA of the CDR3: TGTGCCAGCAGCCAAGGGACTCCAACCTACGAGCAGTACTTC.

The chain has TRBV4-1 and TRBJ1-4; D might be TRBD1 (5 bases). In germline, CDR1 is MGHRA, CDR2 YSYEKL. V gave up 4 bases and J gave up 0 bases, with 18 bases separating them. CDR3 length: 18 amino acids. The chain's CDR3 is CASSRLDKTLATNEKLFF. For the CDR3, the DNA is TGCGCCAGCAGCCGCCTGGACAAGACCTTAGCAACTAATGAAAAACTGTTTTTT.

In DNA, the CDR3 is TGCGCCAGCAGCTTAGGCGGGAACACAGATACGCAGTATTTT. Protein: CASSLGGNTDTQYF. The V gene is TRBV5-1, the J gene TRBJ2-3, with a possible D match to TRBD2 (6 bases). This CDR3 is 14 amino acids long. Germline CDR1 is SGHRS and CDR2 is YFSETQ. The V and J ends lost 2 bases and 2 bases respectively, with 9 bases between them.